The text below deals with one T cell receptor beta chain. This entry comes from a study of blood T cell repertoires in COVID-19. Study background: Nucleic acid was either cDNA or gDNA, and it came from T cells, B-cell-depleted T cells, or PBMCs.

CDR3 size: 13 residues. V lost 7 bases and J lost 6, with 16 bases in between. The germline gives CDR1 GTSNPN, CDR2 SVGIG (reference sequence). The assay was immunoSEQ multiplex PCR, and TCRdb's table has in-frame clones only and misses some. This sample yields about 240,000 clones, of which roughly 91% are seen a single time; more than 3.5% belongs to the top ten. The sequence was obtained from a young woman who had recovered from COVID-19. The sequenced sample was PBMCs or T cells enriched from blood (not recorded which). J is TRBJ1-5 and V is TRBV30; weak D call: TRBD1 (6 bases). The CDR3 spells CASLGGASQPQHF. The CDR3 DNA follows: TGTGCCTCATTAGGGGGGGCAAGTCAGCCCCAGCATTTT. The full variable domain, in which reference TRBV30 and TRBJ1-5 provide the parts outside the CDR3, is SQTIHQWPATLVQPVGSPLSLECTVEGTSNPNLYWYRQAAGRGLQLLFYSVGIGQISSEVPQNLSASRPQDRQFILSSKKLLLSDSGFYLCASLGGASQPQHFGDGTRLSIL.